This T cell receptor (beta chain) is drawn from a study of blood T cell repertoires in COVID-19. Participant ages covered about 18 to 100 years across 24 US areas. CDR3 length equals 10 residues. Germline CDR1 SQVTM, CDR2 ANQGSEA. Trimming left V 4 bases short and J 5 bases short, with 3 bases between. The table came from immunoSEQ multiplex PCR; TCRdb's copy has only in-frame clones and leaves some out. The sample yields 450,000 to 500,000 clones, 88% seen once. The clonotype comes from a woman aged 55-69 years who had recovered from COVID-19. This chain joins TRBV29-1 and TRBJ2-1, with D uncertain. The sample was PBMCs or T cells enriched from blood (not recorded which). Here the CDR3 DNA reads TGCAGCGTTGGGCACAATGAGCAGTTCTTC. Amino acid sequence: CSVGHNEQFF.